This T cell receptor (beta chain) is drawn from a study of glioma-infiltrating T cells. Study findings and constraints: Only very few CDR3 sequences appeared in both tissue and blood. Gliomas, especially low-grade, showed above-expected tissue-blood divergence; non-neoplastic patients showed below.

This clonotype occurred many times. Its antigen is unidentified. The length of the CDR3 is 15 residues. V trimming: 5 bases; J trimming: 4 bases; junction bases outside the gene matches: 5. Germline CDR1 LGHDT, CDR2 YNNKEL (reference sequence). The iRepertoire nested amplicon-rescue multiplex PCR amplified TCR alpha and beta CDR3s from RNA. TCRdb reprocessed the multiplex PCR reads with MiXCR, giving one entry per CDR3 protein. Here the sample spans about 200,000 distinct CDR3 sequences, 30% to 40% being singletons. This clonotype was sampled from a human donor with low-grade glioma or glioblastoma, undergoing nonglioma brain surgery, or in good health (not recorded which). J is TRBJ2-1 and V is TRBV3-1, with 10 bases aligning to TRBD1. The specimen was glioma tissue, nonneoplastic brain tissue, or PBMCs (not recorded which). The DNA for the CDR3 is TGTGCCAGCAGCTGGCCGGGACAGGGGTACAATGAGCAGTTCTTC. It codes for CASSWPGQGYNEQFF.